What follows describes a single T cell receptor beta chain. Its specificity is unknown. This entry belongs to a study of CD8 T cells in ankylosing spondylitis. Study-wide results and limits: Typical of ankylosing spondylitis blood, it appeared, was a TCR beta motif of eight highly homologous variants. Matched ankylosing spondylitis synovial fluid reportedly contained a significantly enriched population of disease-linked clones. Earlier reports found some motif variants in synovial fluid and blood in reactive arthritis.

V was pared by 3 bases and J by 11 bases, with 19 bases between. In germline, CDR1 is MDHEN, CDR2 SYDVKM. The CDR3 has 14 amino acids. Quantitative 5'-RACE with molecular barcodes generated TCR beta libraries. TCRdb re-called the 5' RACE reads with MiXCR, one entry per CDR3 protein. The sample shows about 250,000 distinct CDR3 sequences, more than 25% of them seen only once. This rearrangement joins TRBV28 to TRBJ1-1, with D perhaps TRBD1 (5 bases). This TCR came from a male donor with ankylosing spondylitis or in good health (not recorded which). The sequencing sample was made of blood, either unsorted or a sorted T cell fraction (not recorded which). CDR3 sequence (DNA): TGTGCCAGCAGTTTTAGGGGTGTTCCGCTGAGGGCTTTCTTT. Translating it yields CASSFRGVPLRAFF. The full variable domain, rest sourced from reference TRBV28 and TRBJ1-1, is DVKVTQSSRYLVKRTGEKVFLECVQDMDHENMFWYRQDPGLGLRLIYFSYDVKMKEKGDIPEGYSVSREKKERFSLILESASTNQTSMYLCASSFRGVPLRAFFGQGTRLTVV.